The source of this TCR beta chain is a study of beta chain features in type 1 diabetes. Study-wide results and limits: Compared to healthy donors, patients appeared to have naive, central memory and Treg TCRB repertoires that were more alike.

The investigators reverse transcribed all of the isolated RNA, so they sequenced expressed TCRB transcripts. Clones were read by immunoSEQ multiplex PCR, and TCRdb kept only the in-frame ones, dropping some. Of nearly 250,000 clones listed, 13% to 15% are singletons. Averaging approximately 120 mL, one heparinised blood draw came from each individual donor. A note on this clone: Its cognate antigen is unknown.

The CDR3 extends over 13 amino acids. The germline gives CDR1 SGDLS, CDR2 YYNGEE. With 2 bases removed from V and 3 bases from J, the gap between germline ends came to 8 bases. The sequence came from a woman between 40 and 50 years old in good health. Sequenced: naive CD4+ T cells from blood. The rearrangement links TRBV9 to TRBJ2-5; the D is unclear. In nucleotides, the CDR3 is TGTGCCAGCAGCGTGGCTGGCAAAGAGACCCAGTACTTC. Translation: CASSVAGKETQYF. The entire variable domain, with the rest obtained from reference TRBV9 and TRBJ2-5, is as follows: DSGVTQTPKHLITATGQRVTLRCSPRSGDLSVYWYQQSLDQGLQFLIQYYNGEERAKGNILERFSAQQFPDLHSELNLSSLELGDSALYFCASSVAGKETQYFGPGTRLLVL.